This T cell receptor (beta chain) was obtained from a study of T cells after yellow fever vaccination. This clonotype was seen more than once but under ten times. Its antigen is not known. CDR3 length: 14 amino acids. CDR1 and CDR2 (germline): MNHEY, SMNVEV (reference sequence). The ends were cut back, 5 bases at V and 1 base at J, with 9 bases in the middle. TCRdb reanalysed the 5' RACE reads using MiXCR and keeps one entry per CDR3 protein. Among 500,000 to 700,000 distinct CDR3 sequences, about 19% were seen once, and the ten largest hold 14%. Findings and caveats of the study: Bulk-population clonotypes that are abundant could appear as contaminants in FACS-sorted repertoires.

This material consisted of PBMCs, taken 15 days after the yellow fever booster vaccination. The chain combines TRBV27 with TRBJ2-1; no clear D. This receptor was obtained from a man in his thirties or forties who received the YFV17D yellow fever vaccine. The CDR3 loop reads CASSPGHSYNEQFF. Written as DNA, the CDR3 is TGTGCCAGCAGTCCAGGCCATTCCTACAATGAGCAGTTCTTC.